This T cell receptor (beta chain) was sequenced for a study of blood T cells in healthy people across ages. Germline CDR1 reads MNHEY; CDR2 reads SVGEGT. Trimming pared 8 bases from V and 0 bases from J, leaving 2 bases between. The CDR3 sequence is 12 residues long. Together with a sample-barcoded 5' primer, a J-beta primer mix was included in a second PCR lasting roughly 6 to 12 cycles. TCRdb processed the 5' RACE reads anew with MiXCR; each CDR3 protein has one entry. Among about 830,000 distinct CDR3 sequences listed, 60% to 80% were seen once. The genes are TRBV6-2 or TRBV6-3 and TRBJ2-6; D uncertain. The specimen sequenced was blood. This receptor was obtained from a man aged 25-45 years in good health. The CDR3 reads CASHSGANVLTF. In DNA form, the CDR3 reads TGTGCCAGCCACTCTGGGGCCAACGTCCTGACTTTC.